The 5 T cell receptor beta chains listed next were all sequenced from one sample in a study of T cells in women clearing cervical HPV infection. Sequencing used immunoSEQ multiplex PCR; TCRdb keeps in-frame clones, though not all of them. This sample contains 49,000 or so clones. The sample consisted of blood buffy coat. These receptors all stem from a woman aged 18-70 years with a cervical HPV16 infection that either progressed to CIN3+ or cleared (not recorded which).

Note on this clone: The read ends 3 residues early relative to the CDR3; the germline J gene fills the gap. This rearrangement joins TRBV4-2 to TRBJ2-7; 15 positions agree with TRBD2. Germline V gene sequence: CDR1 LGHNA, CDR2 YNFKEQ. This CDR3 has 17 amino acids. With V trimmed by 1 base and J by 3 bases, 4 bases remained unmatched. The CDR3 loop reads CASSQGGTSGRLYEQYF. The part of the CDR3 DNA that was read is TGTGCCAGCAGCCAAGGAGGGACTAGCGGGAGGCTCTACGAG.

Turning to this clone: The read ends 3 residues shy of where the CDR3 ends; the end is completed using the germline J gene. The chain combines TRBV18 with TRBJ2-7; TRBD2 matches at 9 bases. The germline V gene encodes CDR1 KGHSH and CDR2 LQKENI. This CDR3 spans 16 amino acids. V was pared by 5 bases and J by 6 bases, with 14 bases of the junction left unmatched. The part of the CDR3 DNA that was read is TGTGCCAGCTCATCGAATCCGCGGGGGGGCCGGGGCGAG. This gives the protein CASSSNPRGGRGE. The full CDR3 protein is CASSSNPRGGRGEQYF.

Details on this clone: Sequencing ends 3 residues short of the CDR3 end; the germline J gene provides the rest. The chain uses TRBV20-1 and TRBJ2-1, with 7 bases lining up with TRBD2. Germline V gives CDR1 DFQATT, CDR2 SNEGSKA (reference sequence). Unmatched junction bases numbered 5, after V lost 1 base and J lost 8 bases. The CDR3 has 13 amino acids. The DNA read from the CDR3 is TGCAGTGCTAGAGGCCTCACTAGCGATGAG. Protein product: CSARGLTSDE. Given in full, the CDR3 is CSARGLTSDEQFF.

The chain's CDR3 is CASSLEPGMNTEAFF. The sequenced CDR3 bases are TGTGCCAGCAGCTTGGAGCCGGGGATGAACACTGAA. The rearrangement links TRBV5-6 to TRBJ1-1, with unresolved D. Read coverage stops 3 residues before the CDR3 terminus; the germline J gene supplies the remainder. This CDR3 contains 15 residues. Deletions cut 0 bases from V and 0 bases from J, with 9 bases between. Germline V gene data show CDR1 as SGHDT and CDR2 as YYEEEE.

On this clone: The read terminates 3 residues ahead of where the CDR3 ends, so the germline J gene completes it. The chain links TRBV2 to TRBJ1-4; tentative D call: TRBD1 (5 bases). The V gene lost 6 bases and the J gene lost 8 bases, with 16 bases spanning the gap. The V gene's germline CDR1 is SNHLY and CDR2 FYNNEI. The CDR3 runs to 14 residues. CDR3 DNA, as far as it was read: TGTGCCAGCAGCCCCCCGGGGGTCGGCGAAAAA. It is translated as CASSPPGVGEK. The entire CDR3 is CASSPPGVGEKLFF. Full variable domain (remainder filled in from reference TRBV2 and TRBJ1-4): EPEVTQTPSHQVTQMGQEVILRCVPISNHLYFYWYRQILGQKVEFLVSFYNNEISEKSEIFDDQFSVERPDGSNFTLKIRSTKLEDSAMYFCASSPPGVGEKLFFGSGTQLSVL.